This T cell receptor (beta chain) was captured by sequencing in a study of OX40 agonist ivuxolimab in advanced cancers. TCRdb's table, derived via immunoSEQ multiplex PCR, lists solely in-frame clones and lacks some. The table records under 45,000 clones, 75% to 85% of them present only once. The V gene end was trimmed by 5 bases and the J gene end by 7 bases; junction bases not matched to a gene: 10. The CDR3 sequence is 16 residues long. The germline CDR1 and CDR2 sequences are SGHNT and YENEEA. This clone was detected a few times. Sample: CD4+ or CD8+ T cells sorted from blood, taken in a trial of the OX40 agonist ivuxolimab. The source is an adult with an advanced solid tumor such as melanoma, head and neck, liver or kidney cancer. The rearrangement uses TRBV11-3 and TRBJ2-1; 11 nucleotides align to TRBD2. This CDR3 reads CASSLRASGRKNEQFF. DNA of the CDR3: TGTGCCAGCAGCCTCCGGGCTAGCGGGAGGAAGAATGAGCAGTTCTTC.